This TCR beta chain was documented in a study of cytomegalovirus exposure and HLA in healthy donors. Study-wide findings and caveats: Within an earlier analysis, most TCR beta V segments proved productive either about 90% or about 30% of the time. Some V segments, TRBV6-2 and TRBV6-3 among them, were indistinguishable and were therefore excluded. It was in a later analysis that TCR association rates were seen to vary by HLA locus, highest for DRB1 and lowest for HLA-C. A later analysis showed that HLA-associated TCR beta chains had undergone more clonal expansion than equally common others.

Germline V lookup: CDR1 MNHNS, CDR2 SASEGT. The CDR3 consists of 15 residues. V was trimmed by 3 bases and J by 5 bases, leaving 16 bases between them. This clone was picked up a small number of times. What it binds is unknown. Researchers ran the PCR with 60 Vbeta and 13 Jbeta primers. TCRdb's copy holds only in-frame clones and misses some; the assay was immunoSEQ multiplex PCR. In the table there are tens of thousands of clones, approximately 74% of which are singletons. Sequencing input: PBMCs. This TCR came from a woman in her thirties in good health and CMV-seropositive. J is TRBJ1-2 and V is TRBV6-1; the D is unclear. CDR3 sequence: CASSDPKTAAYGYTF. CDR3 in DNA: TGTGCCAGCAGTGACCCGAAAACGGCGGCTTATGGCTACACCTTC.